The present entry profiles one T cell receptor beta chain with its context. Its antigen is still unknown. This sample is drawn from a study of immune evolution from preneoplasia to lung adenocarcinoma. Findings and caveats of the study: Later-stage lesions seemingly showed higher T cell density and diversity than normal lung.

The V gene end was trimmed by 6 bases and the J gene end by 4 bases; junction bases not matched to a gene: 4. The CDR3 runs to 14 residues. CDR1 SNHLY and CDR2 FYNNEI come from the germline V gene. Measured with immunoSEQ multiplex PCR; TCRdb has only the in-frame clones, and not every one. The data show several thousand clones, with roughly 78% seen just once and roughly 7.3% held by the top ten. Resections took place in Japan or China from the mid-2010s to the late 2010s. V is TRBV2 and J is TRBJ1-4; TRBD1 agrees at 8 bases. The TCR originated in a person aged 70 to 79 with lung adenocarcinoma. Sequenced material: FFPE adjacent normal lung tissue. The CDR3 loop is CASRDRVGNEKLFF. DNA of the CDR3: TGTGCCAGCAGGGACAGGGTCGGTAATGAAAAACTGTTTTTT.